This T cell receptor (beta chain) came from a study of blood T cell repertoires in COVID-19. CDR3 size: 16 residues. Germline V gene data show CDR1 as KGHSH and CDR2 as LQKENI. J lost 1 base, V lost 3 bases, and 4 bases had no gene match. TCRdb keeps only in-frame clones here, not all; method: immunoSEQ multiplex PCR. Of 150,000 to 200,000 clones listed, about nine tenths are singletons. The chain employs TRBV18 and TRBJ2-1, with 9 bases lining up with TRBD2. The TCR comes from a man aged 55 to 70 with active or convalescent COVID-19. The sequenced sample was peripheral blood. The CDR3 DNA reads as TGTGCCAGCTCACCTCGGACTAGCGCATCCTACAATGAGCAGTTCTTC. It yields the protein CASSPRTSASYNEQFF.